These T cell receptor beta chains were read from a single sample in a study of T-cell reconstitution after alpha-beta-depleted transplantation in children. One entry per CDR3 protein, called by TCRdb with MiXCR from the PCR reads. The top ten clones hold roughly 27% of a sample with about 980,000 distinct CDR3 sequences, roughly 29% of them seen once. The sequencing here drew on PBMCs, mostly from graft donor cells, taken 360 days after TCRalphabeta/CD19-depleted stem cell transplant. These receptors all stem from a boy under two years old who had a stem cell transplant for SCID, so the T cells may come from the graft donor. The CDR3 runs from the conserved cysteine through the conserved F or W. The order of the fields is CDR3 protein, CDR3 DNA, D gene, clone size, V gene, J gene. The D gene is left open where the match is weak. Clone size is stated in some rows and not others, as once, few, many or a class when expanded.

CASSQGSAARNTIYF	TGTGCCAGCAGCCAAGGTTCTGCAGCAAGAAACACCATATATTTT	-	-	TRBV3-1	TRBJ1-3
CASSSGPLPNEQFF	TGTGCCAGCAGCTCAGGGCCCCTCCCCAATGAGCAGTTCTTC	-	-	TRBV5-5	TRBJ2-1
CASRGQGRGNTEAFF	TGTGCCAGCAGGGGACAGGGAAGAGGGAACACTGAAGCTTTCTTT	TRBD1	-	TRBV7-2	TRBJ1-1
CASLRWDTEAFF	TGTGCCAGCTTAAGGTGGGACACTGAAGCTTTCTTT	-	-	TRBV12-3/TRBV12-4	TRBJ1-1
CASKTDVSTDTQYF	TGTGCCAGCAAGACAGACGTAAGCACAGATACGCAGTATTTT	-	-	TRBV6-1	TRBJ2-3
CASSQRVPIPNTGELFF	TGTGCCAGCAGCCAACGGGTCCCTATACCGAACACCGGGGAGCTGTTTTTT	-	-	TRBV3-1	TRBJ2-2
CASSLRTDTEAFF	TGTGCCAGCAGCTTACGAACTGACACTGAAGCTTTCTTT	-	few	TRBV7-3	TRBJ1-1
CAWRGLVNTGELFF	TGTGCCTGGAGGGGACTAGTGAACACCGGGGAGCTGTTTTTT	TRBD2	-	TRBV30	TRBJ2-2
CASSFRTEMNTEAFF	TGCGCCAGCAGCTTTCGGACGGAGATGAACACTGAAGCTTTCTTT	-	-	TRBV5-1	TRBJ1-1
CASSKLPGQYYEQYF	TGTGCCAGCAGTAAGTTACCGGGACAGTACTACGAGCAGTACTTC	TRBD1	-	TRBV2	TRBJ2-7
CASSFEQGAGELFF	TGCGCCAGCAGCTTCGAGCAGGGGGCCGGGGAGCTGTTTTTT	TRBD1	-	TRBV5-1	TRBJ2-2
CASRGTAAKNIQYF	TGCGCCAGCAGAGGCACCGCGGCCAAAAACATTCAGTACTTC	-	-	TRBV5-1	TRBJ2-4
CASSLVPRKNEQFF	TGCGCCAGCAGCTTGGTGCCCCGGAAAAATGAGCAGTTCTTC	-	-	TRBV5-1	TRBJ2-1
CASSLEIQTDYEAFF	TGTGCCAGCAGTTTAGAGATTCAGACGGACTATGAAGCTTTCTTT	-	many	TRBV12-3/TRBV12-4	TRBJ1-1
CASSHRGDRETQYF	TGCGCCAGCAGCCACCGTGGGGACCGGGAGACCCAGTACTTC	-	-	TRBV4-1	TRBJ2-5
CASSYSNNEAFF	TGTGCCAGCAGTTACTCGAACAATGAAGCTTTCTTT	-	-	TRBV6-5	TRBJ1-1
CSARRSGSTDTQYF	TGCAGTGCTAGACGTTCAGGGAGCACAGATACGCAGTATTTT	-	-	TRBV20-1	TRBJ2-3
CSATPRTGVSYEQYF	TGCAGTGCTACCCCGCGGACAGGGGTCTCCTACGAGCAGTACTTC	TRBD1	-	TRBV20-1	TRBJ2-7
CASGDISYNEQFF	TGCGCCAGCGGGGACATCTCCTACAATGAGCAGTTCTTC	-	few	TRBV4-3	TRBJ2-1
CASSFGTGPPLYGYTF	TGTGCCAGCAGTTTCGGGACAGGGCCCCCCCTCTATGGCTACACCTTC	TRBD1	-	TRBV12-3/TRBV12-4	TRBJ1-2
CASSLQGTSPLHF	TGTGCCAGCAGTTTGCAGGGGACATCACCCCTCCACTTT	-	-	TRBV12-3/TRBV12-4	TRBJ1-6
CSVFDRPKGNTEAFF	TGCAGCGTTTTCGACAGGCCTAAAGGAAACACTGAAGCTTTCTTT	-	-	TRBV29-1	TRBJ1-1
CASSWLVLAKNIQYF	TGTGCCAGCAGTTGGCTAGTCCTAGCCAAAAACATTCAGTACTTC	-	-	TRBV6-5	TRBJ2-4
CASSQEWDETQYF	TGTGCCAGCAGCCAAGAGTGGGATGAGACCCAGTACTTC	-	-	TRBV4-2	TRBJ2-5
CASSYTTVSYEQYF	TGCGCCAGCAGCTACACGACGGTTTCCTACGAGCAGTACTTC	-	few	TRBV5-1	TRBJ2-7
CASSPGLAGTHTDTQYF	TGTGCCAGCAGCCCCGGACTAGCGGGGACCCACACAGATACGCAGTATTTT	TRBD2	many	TRBV5-6	TRBJ2-3
CASSLRQGQYEQYF	TGTGCCAGCAGCCTTAGACAGGGACAATACGAGCAGTACTTC	TRBD1	few	TRBV4-2	TRBJ2-7
CASTQGVRGQETQYF	TGCGCCAGCACCCAAGGTGTTAGAGGCCAAGAGACCCAGTACTTC	-	many	TRBV4-3	TRBJ2-5
CASRLQGTGGSEQYF	TGTGCCAGCAGACTACAGGGGACAGGGGGCAGTGAGCAGTACTTC	TRBD1	-	TRBV12-3/TRBV12-4	TRBJ2-7